These 32 T cell receptor beta chains were all obtained from the same sample, sequenced in a study of shared T cell receptors in the human thymus. Assay: immunoSEQ multiplex PCR; the TCRdb copy retains only in-frame clones and omits some. The sample yields 720,000 or so clones, 70% to 90% seen once. These sequences were also reported in another study, on human thymus T cells.

The sequencing input was thymocytes. Every receptor here comes from a girl less than two years old with a congenital heart defect.

The chain joins TRBV30 to TRBJ1-5, with D possibly matching TRBD1 (6 bases). The germline gives CDR1 GTSNPN, CDR2 SVGIG (reference sequence). The CDR3 spans 15 residues. V was clipped by 2 bases and J by 1 base, with 12 bases between them. In DNA form, the CDR3 reads TGTGCCTGGAGTACAGGGAGTGTGAGCAATCAGCCCCAGCATTTT. Translated: CAWSTGSVSNQPQHF.

This rearrangement joins TRBV6-1 to TRBJ1-6; D is perhaps TRBD1 (5 bases). CDR3 size: 17 residues. V lost 2 bases and J lost 5, with 16 bases in between. Germline CDR1 is MNHNS and CDR2 is SASEGT. CDR3 bases: TGTGCCAGCAGTGAATCGGGTTCCGGGGGGAATAATTCACCCCTCCACTTT. Amino acids: CASSESGSGGNNSPLHF.

This chain uses TRBV18 with TRBJ1-5; D not resolved. The V gene lost 3 bases and the J gene lost 5 bases, with 17 bases spanning the gap. This CDR3 contains 16 residues. Germline CDR1 KGHSH, CDR2 LQKENI. CDR3 residues: CASSPPGLSRDQPQHF. The DNA for the CDR3 is TGTGCCAGCTCACCGCCCGGACTGTCCCGGGATCAGCCCCAGCATTTT. Variable domain in full (rest from reference TRBV18 and TRBJ1-5): NAGVMQNPRHLVRRRGQEARLRCSPMKGHSHVYWYRQLPEEGLKFMVYLQKENIIDESGMPKERFSAEFPKEGPSILRIQQVVRGDSAAYFCASSPPGLSRDQPQHFGDGTRLSIL.

This clone was counted only a few times. The chain links TRBV6-5 to TRBJ2-7; no clear D gene. Trimming removed 4 bases at V and 4 bases at J, with 5 bases between. This CDR3 spans 11 amino acids. CDR1 MNHEY and CDR2 SVGAGI come from the germline V gene. The CDR3 protein is CASSSQYEQYF. The CDR3 region has the DNA TGTGCCAGCAGTTCCCAGTACGAGCAGTACTTC.

This chain uses TRBV4-1 with TRBJ2-5, with 7 bases that match TRBD2. Germline V gene data show CDR1 as MGHRA and CDR2 as YSYEKL. The CDR3 is made up of 20 amino acids. After removal of 3 bases from V and 1 base from J, the junction contained 20 bases not matched to a gene. CDR3 sequence reads: CASSHSSPEAQRGIQETQYF. The CDR3 coding sequence is TGCGCCAGCAGCCACTCCTCGCCCGAGGCCCAGCGGGGAATCCAAGAGACCCAGTACTTC.

The genes are TRBV10-3 and TRBJ1-6, with D uncertain. The V end was cut by 0 bases, the J end by 9 bases, with 15 bases between. CDR1 is ENHRY, CDR2 SYGVKD, per germline. This CDR3 contains 16 residues. The DNA of the CDR3 is TGTGCCATCAGTGAGTCAGTGGCAGATCGTGGTTCACCCCTCCACTTT. Protein: CAISESVADRGSPLHF.

The V and J genes are TRBV28 and TRBJ2-5; the D gene is possibly TRBD1 (6 bases). Trimming took 5 bases from V and 0 from J, leaving 13 bases between them. Germline V lookup: CDR1 MDHEN, CDR2 SYDVKM. This CDR3 comprises 15 residues. The CDR3 bases are TGTGCCAGCAGTCCCCAGGGGCCCCACCAAGAGACCCAGTACTTC. Its protein product is CASSPQGPHQETQYF.

V is TRBV5-1 and J is TRBJ2-3, with a weak D call TRBD2 (7 bases). Germline V CDR1 and CDR2: SGHRS, YFSETQ. The CDR3 consists of 15 residues. Trimming took off 6 bases at V and 3 bases at J, with 17 bases between the two ends. The CDR3 is CASNPGGGSTDTQYF. The CDR3, as DNA: TGCGCCAGCAACCCGGGGGGCGGGAGTACAGATACGCAGTATTTT.

The CDR3 is CASSEYQGLGKNIQYF. The DNA of the CDR3 is TGTGCCAGCAGTGAATATCAAGGACTCGGAAAAAACATTCAGTACTTC. This chain connects TRBV2 to TRBJ2-4, with D tentatively TRBD2 (5 bases). The CDR3 is 16 residues long. Trimming pared 2 bases from V and 4 bases from J, leaving 15 bases between. The germline CDR1 and CDR2 sequences are SNHLY and FYNNEI. Using reference TRBV2 and TRBJ2-4 for the parts outside the CDR3, the full variable domain is EPEVTQTPSHQVTQMGQEVILRCVPISNHLYFYWYRQILGQKVEFLVSFYNNEISEKSEIFDDQFSVERPDGSNFTLKIRSTKLEDSAMYFCASSEYQGLGKNIQYFGAGTRLSVL.

V is TRBV6-5 and J is TRBJ1-1; D is unresolved. The germline V gene encodes CDR1 MNHEY and CDR2 SVGAGI. V gave up 4 bases and J gave up 11 bases, with 14 bases separating them. The CDR3 spans 12 residues. CDR3 sequence (DNA): TGTGCCAGCAGTTTCGCCCCCTCCGGGGCTTTCTTT. Its protein product is CASSFAPSGAFF.

This clone was observed once. A read error may account for a junction end that differs from germline. The chain is built from TRBV20-1 and TRBJ1-4; no definite D call. The CDR3 consists of 10 residues. In germline, CDR1 is DFQATT, CDR2 SNEGSKA (reference sequence). CDR3 region: CSASKNGLHF. CDR3 bases: TGCAGTGCTAGTAAGAACGGACTGCACTTT.

The chain employs TRBV28 and TRBJ1-6; tentatively, D is TRBD1 (5 bases). V lost 6 bases, J lost 9 bases, and 21 bases lay in between. The CDR3 loop spans 16 amino acids. Germline V gives CDR1 MDHEN, CDR2 SYDVKM. As DNA, the CDR3 is TGTGCCAGCAGCCCGACCGGACGAGGCGGGGGTTCACCCCTCCACTTT. This codes for CASSPTGRGGGSPLHF. Full variable domain (remainder filled in from reference TRBV28 and TRBJ1-6): DVKVTQSSRYLVKRTGEKVFLECVQDMDHENMFWYRQDPGLGLRLIYFSYDVKMKEKGDIPEGYSVSREKKERFSLILESASTNQTSMYLCASSPTGRGGGSPLHFGNGTRLTVT.

The V and J genes are TRBV7-3 and TRBJ2-1, with a tentative D call TRBD2 (6 bases). Trimming removed 5 bases from V and 7 bases from J, with 12 bases in between. CDR3 length: 13 residues. Germline loops: CDR1 SGHTA, CDR2 FQGTGA. The CDR3 bases are TGTGCCAGCAGCCCTCGGGGGAGAAATGAGCAGTTCTTC. Protein: CASSPRGRNEQFF. The variable domain in full, with the rest retrieved from reference TRBV7-3 and TRBJ2-1, is GAGVSQTPSNKVTEKGKYVELRCDPISGHTALYWYRQSLGQGPEFLIYFQGTGAADDSGLPNDRFFAVRPEGSVSTLKIQRTERGDSAVYLCASSPRGRNEQFFGPGTRLTVL.

The chain links TRBV5-1 to TRBJ1-1; 8 bases match TRBD1. CDR3 size: 17 residues. With V trimmed by 1 base and J by 3 bases, 11 bases remained unmatched. Germline CDR1 SGHRS, CDR2 YFSETQ. As DNA, the CDR3 is TGCGCCAGCAGCTTGTCTGACAGGGGCTACCTGGACACTGAAGCTTTCTTT. Translated, it gives CASSLSDRGYLDTEAFF.

The chain combines TRBV19 with TRBJ1-3; possible D gene TRBD1, 6 bases. The length of the CDR3 is 13 residues. Trimming removed 7 bases from V and 6 bases from J, with 13 bases in between. CDR1 and CDR2 (germline): LNHDA, SQIVND (reference sequence). This CDR3 is CASKPGHPNTIYF. The CDR3 region has the DNA TGTGCCAGTAAGCCGGGACACCCAAACACCATATATTTT.

The V call is TRBV28, the J call TRBJ2-2; tentatively, D is TRBD1 (7 bases). The CDR3 is 18 amino acids. CDR1 and CDR2 from the germline V gene are MDHEN and SYDVKM. Trimming removed 6 bases at V and 2 bases at J, with 22 bases between. The CDR3, as DNA: TGTGCCAGCAGCGCCAAGGAGGGGGCGTGGGGTAACACCGGGGAGCTGTTTTTT. This encodes CASSAKEGAWGNTGELFF.

The V and J genes are TRBV19 and TRBJ1-2; TRBD1 matches 7 bases. Germline V gene sequence: CDR1 LNHDA, CDR2 SQIVND (reference sequence). This CDR3 is 16 amino acids long. With 4 bases clipped from V and 0 bases from J, the junction kept 8 bases outside the gene matches. In DNA, the CDR3 is TGTGCCAGTAGTACCCGACAGGGAACTCCTAACTATGGCTACACCTTC. Translation: CASSTRQGTPNYGYTF.

The rearrangement links TRBV5-1 to TRBJ2-1, with a tentative D call TRBD2 (6 bases). The CDR3 runs 12 residues. CDR1 SGHRS and CDR2 YFSETQ come from the germline V gene. The ends were cut back, 4 bases at V and 11 bases at J, with 13 bases in the middle. The CDR3 DNA reads as TGCGCCAGCAGCCGAGGGGACTTGAAGCAGTTCTTC. This encodes CASSRGDLKQFF.

This clone was found a few times. The chain combines TRBV5-1 with TRBJ2-1; D possibly corresponds to TRBD2 (5 bases). Trimming pared 2 bases from V and 4 bases from J, leaving 13 bases between. CDR1 is SGHRS, CDR2 YFSETQ, per germline. This CDR3 is 15 amino acids long. The CDR3, as DNA: TGCGCCAGCAGCTTAAAGGGAGAGGCTTACAATGAGCAGTTCTTC. Translation: CASSLKGEAYNEQFF.

This chain uses TRBV27 with TRBJ2-7; 11 bases align to TRBD2. CDR1 and CDR2 (germline): MNHEY, SMNVEV (reference sequence). This CDR3 spans 18 amino acids. The V gene end was trimmed by 2 bases and the J gene end by 0 bases; junction bases not matched to a gene: 9. The DNA for the CDR3 is TGTGCCAGCAGTTTAATGTCTAGCGGGGGGCCGAGCTCCTACGAGCAGTACTTC. It specifies CASSLMSSGGPSSYEQYF.

This chain links TRBV28 with TRBJ1-4; 9 bases agree with TRBD1. With V trimmed by 3 bases and J by 2 bases, 13 bases remained unmatched. This CDR3 spans 19 amino acids. Germline V gene data show CDR1 as MDHEN and CDR2 as SYDVKM. The CDR3 reads CASSFLSGTGNLTNEKLFF. The CDR3 DNA reads TGTGCCAGCAGTTTCCTGAGCGGGACAGGGAACCTTACTAATGAAAAACTGTTTTTT.

This chain's CDR3 is CASSQGSRRNSGQGNYGYTF. DNA for the CDR3: TGCGCCAGCAGCCAAGGGTCCCGACGAAATTCAGGCCAGGGAAACTATGGCTACACCTTC. The chain employs TRBV4-3 and TRBJ1-2, with a tentative D call TRBD1 (5 bases). This CDR3 comprises 20 residues. Germline V CDR1 and CDR2: LGHNA, YSLEER. V lost 1 base and J lost 2, with 26 bases in between.

The chain couples TRBV20-1 to TRBJ2-2; D gene ambiguous. The ends were cut back, 4 bases at V and 12 bases at J, with 3 bases in the middle. CDR3 length: 8 amino acids. Germline CDR1 is DFQATT and CDR2 is SNEGSKA (reference sequence). DNA of the CDR3: TGCAGTGCTAATAAGCTGTTTTTT. Protein sequence: CSANKLFF.

The chain combines TRBV9 with TRBJ1-4; D gene ambiguous. Deletions cut 0 bases from V and 7 bases from J, with 13 bases between. The CDR3 has 15 residues. Germline-derived CDR1 and CDR2 are SGDLS and YYNGEE. The CDR3 is CASSVGKPGLEKLFF. The CDR3 DNA follows: TGTGCCAGCAGCGTAGGGAAACCTGGGCTTGAAAAACTGTTTTTT.

This clone was counted only a few times. The gene calls are TRBV6-4 and TRBJ1-1; 10 nucleotides match TRBD1. J lost 0 bases, V lost 6 bases, and 1 base had no gene match. The CDR3 is made up of 14 amino acids. Germline-derived CDR1 and CDR2 are MRHNA and SNTAGT. CDR3 region: CASSDRGLNTEAFF. CDR3 DNA: TGTGCCAGCAGCGACAGGGGGCTGAACACTGAAGCTTTCTTT.

The rearrangement joins TRBV5-1 to TRBJ2-3; 12 nucleotides align to TRBD2. CDR3 length: 20 residues. Germline lookup yields CDR1 SGHRS and CDR2 YFSETQ. V lost 2 bases to trimming and J lost 4 bases; unmatched junction nucleotides: 17. This CDR3 is CASSFAGLAGGRVQADTQYF. CDR3 bases: TGCGCCAGCAGCTTCGCGGGGCTAGCGGGGGGGCGTGTTCAGGCAGATACGCAGTATTTT.

This chain connects TRBV7-9 to TRBJ1-2; D is possibly TRBD1 (5 bases). This CDR3 is built from 14 residues. The V gene lost 1 base and the J gene lost 4 bases, with 10 bases spanning the gap. Germline V CDR1 and CDR2: SEHNR, FQNEAQ (reference sequence). This chain's CDR3 is CASSLGVGAYGYTF. CDR3 DNA sequence: TGTGCCAGCAGCTTAGGTGTAGGGGCCTATGGCTACACCTTC.

The rearrangement joins TRBV2 to TRBJ1-6; 7 positions match TRBD1. The CDR3 consists of 16 residues. Germline trimming cut 4 bases from V and 7 bases from J; bases unmatched to any gene: 10. Per the germline V gene, CDR1 is SNHLY and CDR2 is FYNNEI. CDR3 nucleotide sequence: TGTGCCAGCAGTGTCCAGCCGGGACAGATAAATTCACCCCTCCACTTT. Protein: CASSVQPGQINSPLHF.

This clone was observed a handful of times. Here the CDR3 DNA reads TGTGCCAGCAGTCCACGGGACAGCTACTATGGCTACACCTTC. Amino acids: CASSPRDSYYGYTF. The genes are TRBV6-5 and TRBJ1-2, with 7 bases aligning to TRBD1. The length of the CDR3 is 14 residues. V lost 5 bases to trimming and J lost 3 bases; unmatched junction nucleotides: 6. Germline V gene data show CDR1 as MNHEY and CDR2 as SVGAGI.

The chain carries TRBV19 and TRBJ2-3, with no clear D. V dropped 1 base and J dropped 2 bases, with 7 bases sitting between them. Germline V gene data show CDR1 as LNHDA and CDR2 as SQIVND (reference sequence). The CDR3 loop spans 14 amino acids. The CDR3 sequence is CASSIALYTDTQYF. CDR3 sequence (DNA): TGTGCCAGTAGTATAGCACTTTACACAGATACGCAGTATTTT.

The rearrangement links TRBV5-3 to TRBJ1-2; D unclear. TRBV5-3 is flagged as an ORF with uncertain function. The CDR3 is made up of 15 amino acids. V lost 5 bases and J lost 2, with 16 bases in between. CDR3 sequence reads: CARSRRLFANYGYTF. CDR3 DNA sequence: TGTGCCAGAAGTCGGAGGCTGTTCGCAAACTATGGCTACACCTTC.

This rearrangement joins TRBV19 to TRBJ1-2; D gene ambiguous. The V and J ends lost 2 bases and 6 bases respectively, with 13 bases between them. The CDR3 runs 14 residues. Germline V gives CDR1 LNHDA, CDR2 SQIVND (reference sequence). The CDR3: CASSIRGILDGYTF. CDR3 DNA: TGTGCCAGTAGTATAAGAGGGATCCTAGATGGCTACACCTTC.